Listed here are 32 T cell receptor beta chains from one sample, sequenced in a study of blood T cell repertoires in COVID-19. Only in-frame clones appear in the TCRdb table, and some are missing; sequencing was by immunoSEQ multiplex PCR. This sample carries 75,000 to 100,000 clones, around 90% of them seen once, and the ten largest clones take 4% to 5.5%. The specimen was peripheral blood. Source of these receptors: a man aged 65-85 years with acute or convalescent COVID-19.

This clone has only one observation. The chain is built from TRBV11-2 and TRBJ2-5; D is unclear. CDR3 length: 15 amino acids. From germline, CDR1 is SGHAT and CDR2 FQNNGV. Trimming shortened V by 0 bases and J by 2 bases, and 10 bases separated the two germline ends. The CDR3 nucleotides are TGTGCCAGCAGCTTAGATGGCCGATATCAAGAGACCCAGTACTTC. Protein: CASSLDGRYQETQYF.

The genes are TRBV9 and TRBJ1-4; D call uncertain. Trimming stripped 0 bases from V and 4 bases from J, with 10 bases between. The germline V gene encodes CDR1 SGDLS and CDR2 YYNGEE. There are 15 residues in the CDR3. Here the CDR3 DNA reads TGTGCCAGCAGCGTAGGGGCAGGAATTAATGAAAAACTGTTTTTT. Its protein is CASSVGAGINEKLFF.

Written as DNA, the CDR3 is TGTGCCAGCAGTTACCTCTCGAACACTGAAGCTTTCTTT. Translated, it gives CASSYLSNTEAFF. This chain joins TRBV6-5 and TRBJ1-1; the D is unclear. The CDR3 totals 13 residues. Per the germline V gene, CDR1 is MNHEY and CDR2 is SVGAGI. V was clipped by 2 bases and J by 1 base, with 5 bases between them.

The chain combines TRBV6-5 with TRBJ1-3; TRBD1 is a possible D gene (5 bases). Germline-derived CDR1 and CDR2 are MNHEY and SVGAGI. Trimming cost V 7 bases and J 0 bases, with 13 bases left between them. This CDR3 is 15 amino acids long. CDR3 amino acids: CASTPAGPSGNTIYF. As DNA, the CDR3 is TGTGCCAGCACTCCCGCGGGGCCCTCTGGAAACACCATATATTTT.

CDR3 nucleotides: TGTGCCAGCAGTTCCAGAAGAGGGCAGTCCTACGAGCAGTACGTC. This gives the protein CASSSRRGQSYEQYV. The gene calls are TRBV6-5 and TRBJ2-7; D may be TRBD2 (5 bases). The length of the CDR3 is 15 residues. Trimming took off 4 bases at V and 1 base at J, with 14 bases between the two ends. Germline assignment: CDR1 MNHEY and CDR2 SVGAGI.

CDR3 region: CASSPRDRGSNQPQHF. The CDR3 DNA reads TGTGCCAGCTCACCACGGGACAGGGGGAGCAATCAGCCCCAGCATTTT. The rearrangement links TRBV18 to TRBJ1-5; 11 bases are a match to TRBD1. This CDR3 is built from 16 residues. With 1 base clipped from V and 1 base from J, the junction kept 0 bases outside the gene matches. Germline V gene lookup returns CDR1 KGHSH and CDR2 LQKENI.

Here the CDR3 DNA reads TGCAGCGGGCGGGAGGGGGAGACCCAGTACTTC. It encodes CSGREGETQYF. The chain couples TRBV29-1 to TRBJ2-5, with 9 bases fitting TRBD2. Germline V gene data show CDR1 as SQVTM and CDR2 as ANQGSEA. The CDR3 consists of 11 residues. J lost 5 bases, V lost 7 bases, and 2 bases had no gene match.

The chain joins TRBV2 to TRBJ2-3, with D possibly being TRBD1 (6 bases). The CDR3 loop spans 13 amino acids. Trimming removed 8 bases from V and 0 bases from J, with 9 bases in between. Germline V gives CDR1 SNHLY, CDR2 FYNNEI. The CDR3 sequence: CASDRRSTDTQYF. The CDR3 bases are TGTGCCAGCGACAGGCGTAGCACAGATACGCAGTATTTT.

The rearrangement uses TRBV5-4 and TRBJ1-6, with D possibly being TRBD1 (6 bases). The V and J ends lost 0 bases and 9 bases respectively, with 13 bases between them. The CDR3 consists of 15 residues. CDR1 is SGHNT, CDR2 YYREEE, per germline (reference sequence). The CDR3 DNA is TGTGCCAGCAGCTTGGATCGACAGGCTGCTTCACCCCTCCACTTT. Translating gives CASSLDRQAASPLHF.

About this clone: The junction departs from the called germline gene at one end, perhaps through a read error. This sequence joins TRBV4-1 and TRBJ2-2; D gene ambiguous. Germline V gene sequence: CDR1 MGHRA, CDR2 YSYEKL. CDR3 length: 12 amino acids. CDR3 region: CASGHPAGELFF. As DNA, the CDR3 is TGCGCCAGCGGCCATCCCGCCGGGGAGCTGTTTTTT.

The chain recombines TRBV29-1 with TRBJ2-7; 10 bases map to TRBD1. The J segment lost 10 bases and the V segment lost 6 bases, leaving 12 bases of the junction unmatched. Per the germline V gene, CDR1 is SQVTM and CDR2 is ANQGSEA. This CDR3 comprises 13 residues. CDR3 sequence (DNA): TGCAGCGTAGCCCGGGACAGGGGCCCCAACCAGTACTTC. Translated: CSVARDRGPNQYF.

The V and J genes are TRBV15 and TRBJ1-3; weak D call: TRBD1 (5 bases). The CDR3 length is 16 residues. Trimming shortened V by 0 bases and J by 2 bases, and 11 bases separated the two germline ends. Germline V gene lookup returns CDR1 LNHNV and CDR2 YYDKDF (reference sequence). The DNA of the CDR3 is TGTGCCACCAGCAGAGATCCCCAGGGAACTGGAAACACCATATATTTT. Its translation is CATSRDPQGTGNTIYF.

The J gene is TRBJ1-4, the V gene TRBV19, with D tentatively TRBD1 (6 bases). The germline gives CDR1 LNHDA, CDR2 SQIVND (reference sequence). This CDR3 contains 15 residues. The V end lost 4 bases, the J end lost 5 bases, and 14 bases lay between the germline ends. CDR3 nucleotides: TGTGCCAGTAGTAGACCACAGGGTGGGAATGAAAAACTGTTTTTT. Encoded protein: CASSRPQGGNEKLFF.

The chain links TRBV3-1 (or the pseudogene TRBV3-2) to TRBJ1-5, with no clear D. With 1 base removed from V and 4 bases from J, the gap between germline ends came to 11 bases. CDR1 and CDR2 (germline): LGHDT, YNNKEL (reference sequence). CDR3 length: 15 residues. The CDR3 bases are TGTGCCAGCAGCCAAGGCCGACATACTAATCAGCCCCAGCATTTT. As protein: CASSQGRHTNQPQHF.

V gene TRBV5-4 combines with J gene TRBJ1-2; TRBD1 matches 7 bases. The CDR3 extends over 15 amino acids. The V segment lost 0 bases and the J segment 6 bases; nucleotides outside the gene matches: 8. CDR1 and CDR2 from the germline V gene are SGHNT and YYREEE (reference sequence). CDR3 protein: CASSLDDPGTDGYTF. The CDR3 coding sequence is TGTGCCAGCAGCTTGGACGATCCCGGGACAGATGGCTACACCTTC.

This clone has a handful of counts. The V gene is TRBV6-5, the J gene TRBJ1-1; 9 nucleotides agree with TRBD1. V shed 6 bases and J 1 base; nucleotides not matched to a gene: 3. The CDR3 runs 14 residues. Germline V gene data show CDR1 as MNHEY and CDR2 as SVGAGI. The CDR3 reads CASSRQGENTEAFF. As DNA, the CDR3 is TGTGCCAGCAGCCGACAGGGGGAGAACACTGAAGCTTTCTTT.

The chain recombines TRBV3-1 (or the pseudogene TRBV3-2) with TRBJ2-1; 9 bases align to TRBD1. The length of the CDR3 is 15 residues. Germline-derived CDR1 and CDR2 are LGHDT and YNNKEL (reference sequence). Trimming removed 5 bases from V and 6 bases from J; junction bases left unmatched: 8. The CDR3 nucleotides are TGTGCCAGCAGCATAGACAGGGGGGTATTCAATGAGCAGTTCTTC. Its protein is CASSIDRGVFNEQFF.

The gene calls are TRBV28 and TRBJ2-7; possible D gene TRBD2, 5 bases. V was pared by 2 bases and J by 4 bases, with 9 bases between. Germline V CDR1 and CDR2: MDHEN, SYDVKM. CDR3 length equals 13 residues. CDR3 sequence: CASSLNTGYEQYV. The CDR3 region has the DNA TGTGCCAGCAGTTTAAACACGGGATACGAGCAGTACGTC.

CDR3 residues: CSVDPGGNGYEQYF. For the CDR3, the DNA is TGCAGCGTTGACCCCGGAGGCAATGGGTACGAGCAGTACTTC. The genes are TRBV29-1 and TRBJ2-7, with D possibly being TRBD2 (5 bases). The V gene lost 3 bases and the J gene lost 4 bases, with 16 bases spanning the gap. This CDR3 contains 14 residues. Germline V gene sequence: CDR1 SQVTM, CDR2 ANQGSEA.

The chain combines TRBV7-9 with TRBJ2-6; D might be TRBD1 (6 bases). The CDR3 contains 17 residues. CDR1 is SEHNR, CDR2 FQNEAQ, per germline (reference sequence). Trimming pared 4 bases from V and 0 bases from J, leaving 13 bases between. The CDR3 DNA reads as TGTGCCAGCAGCTGGGGGCGCGGCCGCTCTGGGGCCAACGTCCTGACTTTC. It yields the protein CASSWGRGRSGANVLTF.

The chain carries TRBV6-6 and TRBJ2-5; a possible D gene is TRBD1 (6 bases). V lost 4 bases and J lost 3, with 15 bases in between. This CDR3 region has 15 residues. The germline V gene has CDR1 MNHNY and CDR2 SVGAGI (reference sequence). CDR3 sequence: CASSWVGGEKETQYF. The CDR3 bases are TGTGCCAGCAGTTGGGTTGGGGGCGAAAAAGAGACCCAGTACTTC.

With respect to this clone: One end of the junction is discordant with germline, which a read error may explain. The rearrangement joins TRBV24-1 to TRBJ2-2, with 9 bases identical to TRBD1. CDR1 and CDR2 (germline): KGHDR, SFDVKD. There are 16 residues in the CDR3. CDR3 nucleotides: TGTGCCACCAGTGATATACAGGGGGCGAAAACCGGGGAGCTGTTTTTT. Its translation: CATSDIQGAKTGELFF.

The CDR3 spells CASRYPGDRPGNYGYTF. DNA of the CDR3: TGTGCCAGCCGCTATCCGGGAGACAGACCCGGTAACTATGGCTACACCTTC. The rearrangement joins TRBV5-4 to TRBJ1-2; the D gene is possibly TRBD1 (5 bases). Germline CDR1 reads SGHNT; CDR2 reads YYREEE (reference sequence). V dropped 7 bases and J dropped 1 base, with 23 bases sitting between them. There are 17 residues in the CDR3.

This clone occurred once. The chain is built from TRBV6-6 and TRBJ1-2, with D tentatively TRBD1 (5 bases). The length of the CDR3 is 16 residues. V was clipped by 6 bases and J by 8 bases, with 25 bases between them. Germline CDR1 is MNHNY and CDR2 is SVGAGI (reference sequence). Here the CDR3 DNA reads TGTGCCAGCAGCCCCGGCCCCATGACAACACGGGGGGGCTACACCTTC. Protein: CASSPGPMTTRGGYTF.

The rearrangement uses TRBV30 and TRBJ1-2; D unresolved. In germline, CDR1 is GTSNPN, CDR2 SVGIG (reference sequence). Trimming pared 0 bases from V and 4 bases from J, leaving 9 bases between. The CDR3 covers 13 residues. CDR3 residues: CAWSVAHAYGYTF. The CDR3 DNA reads TGTGCCTGGAGTGTAGCCCATGCCTATGGCTACACCTTC.

The V call is TRBV28, the J call TRBJ2-2; no definite D call. Germline V gene lookup returns CDR1 MDHEN and CDR2 SYDVKM. The V gene lost 3 bases and the J gene lost 5 bases, with 4 bases spanning the gap. This CDR3 is 12 amino acids long. The chain's CDR3 is CASSFPTGELFF. CDR3 in DNA: TGTGCCAGCAGTTTCCCGACCGGGGAGCTGTTTTTT.

The chain combines TRBV24-1 with TRBJ1-6; TRBD1 agrees at 7 bases. The ends lost 7 bases at V and 5 bases at J; junction bases unmatched: 13. Looked up from germline, CDR1 is KGHDR and CDR2 is SFDVKD. The CDR3 length is 17 residues. In nucleotides, the CDR3 is TGTGCCACCAGCCTGGAGGCGTTTACAGGGGATAATTCACCCCTCCACTTT. Translated, it gives CATSLEAFTGDNSPLHF.

The chain carries TRBV28 and TRBJ1-2, with D maybe TRBD1 (5 bases). CDR3 length: 15 amino acids. V lost 2 bases and J 4 bases, leaving 14 bases between the germline ends. Germline CDR1 is MDHEN and CDR2 is SYDVKM. The CDR3 bases are TGTGCCAGCAGTTTAGTGTCGGGGGGTGGCTATGGCTACACCTTC. Protein product: CASSLVSGGGYGYTF.

The genes are TRBV4-1 and TRBJ2-1; TRBD2 matches at 10 bases. J was trimmed by 9 bases and V by 5 bases; bases with no gene match: 13. The germline V gene has CDR1 MGHRA and CDR2 YSYEKL. The CDR3 covers 16 residues. CDR3 coding DNA: TGCGCCAGCAGCAAGCGGGGGGGCCCCTTCGGAGGTGAGCAGTTCTTC. Protein: CASSKRGGPFGGEQFF.

With regard to this clone: The same CDR3 also results from other DNA sequences found in this sample. This chain connects TRBV2 to TRBJ1-2; 8 nucleotides align to TRBD1. V gave up 8 bases and J gave up 4 bases; unmatched junction bases: 0. The CDR3 has 11 amino acids. The V gene's germline CDR1 is SNHLY and CDR2 FYNNEI. The CDR3 DNA sequence: TGTGCCAGCGGACAGGGCTATGGCTACACCTTC. Translated, it gives CASGQGYGYTF.

The chain carries TRBV6-5 and TRBJ2-7; 8 nucleotides agree with TRBD1. J gave up 0 bases and V 6 bases, and 4 bases lay outside the gene matches. Germline lookup yields CDR1 MNHEY and CDR2 SVGAGI. The length of the CDR3 is 14 residues. CDR3 DNA: TGTGCCAGCAGCGCGGGACAGGCCTCCTACGAGCAGTACGTC. It yields the protein CASSAGQASYEQYV.

V usage is TRBV28 and J usage is TRBJ1-4, with D tentatively TRBD1 (6 bases). CDR1 is MDHEN and CDR2 is SYDVKM in the germline V gene. CDR3 length: 15 residues. Trimming removed 3 bases at V and 5 bases at J, with 13 bases between. CDR3 loop: CASSFRTVGNEKLFF. In DNA, the CDR3 is TGTGCCAGCAGTTTTAGGACAGTTGGAAATGAAAAACTGTTTTTT.